A selection of T cell receptor beta chains follows, all from one sample in a study of T cells in Graves' hyperthyroidism and ophthalmopathy. From the multiplex PCR reads, TCRdb called clonotypes with MiXCR, one entry per CDR3 protein. This sample has about 620,000 distinct CDR3 sequences; roughly 16% occur once, and the top ten carry over 3.5%. Sequencing was performed on blood. These receptor sequences come from a woman in her 30s with Graves' hyperthyroidism. Each CDR3 is given with its conserved first and last residue. Fields, in order: CDR3 length, V gene, J gene, CDR3 protein.

11	TRBV18	TRBJ1-1	CASSWETEAFF
14	TRBV28	TRBJ2-7	CASSLAGLSYEQYF
11	TRBV30	TRBJ2-1	CAWSATGEQFF
15	TRBV30	TRBJ2-7	CAWSVGEGMDYEQYF
16	TRBV3-1	TRBJ1-6	CASSQGPGRYNSPLHF
15	TRBV12-3/TRBV12-4	TRBJ1-5	CASSPIIDRDQPQHF
13	TRBV7-9	TRBJ2-7	CASSRGTTYEQYF
18	TRBV7-8	TRBJ2-7	CASSLGLRGRKFPYEQYF
15	TRBV19	TRBJ2-7	CASSLTSGGRYEQYF
14	TRBV5-1	TRBJ2-7	CASSSRDIYYEQYF
14	TRBV7-9	TRBJ2-7	CASSLKSGMGEQYF
15	TRBV20-1	TRBJ2-2	CSAGDRGLNTGELFF
14	TRBV25-1	TRBJ2-7	CASSGGLALPEQYF
15	TRBV3-1	TRBJ2-3	CASSQDLAGTDTQYF
14	TRBV20-1	TRBJ2-2	CSAEQTGAAGELFF
15	TRBV28	TRBJ2-3	CASSLGRGLGDTQYF
13	TRBV28	TRBJ1-2	CASRAGGSSGYTF
14	TRBV30	TRBJ2-7	CAWSGVAGGAEQYF
12	TRBV7-9	TRBJ1-2	CASSFLGYGYTF
18	TRBV27	TRBJ1-3	CASSSLTPLGGTGNTIYF
15	TRBV20-1	TRBJ2-1	CSASSPASGPNEQFF
15	TRBV12-3/TRBV12-4	TRBJ2-1	CASSLAPSGSDEQFF
12	TRBV20-1	TRBJ1-4	CSAPGGDEKLFF
18	TRBV7-2	TRBJ2-3	CASSSPGLARISTDTQYF
13	TRBV29-1	TRBJ2-7	CSVEEGTGDEQYF
13	TRBV20-1	TRBJ1-1	CSARNRGGRKAFF